Listed here are 20 T cell receptor beta chains from one sample, sequenced in a study of spatial heterogeneity in lung cancer. Time point here: sample taken at primary tumor resection. Whole RNA was taken from tumor, nontumor lung or frozen PBMC; it was then sequenced unsorted. TCRdb redid the calling of the 5' RACE reads with MiXCR, one entry per CDR3 protein. Here the sample spans 35,000 to 45,000 distinct CDR3 sequences, 4% to 6% being singletons. This material consisted of PBMCs, taken at surgery. The origin of the receptors is a female donor with early-stage non-small cell lung cancer.

This clonotype was observed at least ten times. The rearrangement links TRBV20-1 to TRBJ1-1, with D hard to call. The V and J ends lost 0 bases and 5 bases respectively, with 13 bases between them. There are 14 residues in the CDR3. Germline V gives CDR1 DFQATT, CDR2 SNEGSKA (reference sequence). The CDR3 nucleotides are TGCAGTGCTAGAGATGCAGGCACTGGGACTGAAGCTTTCTTT. As protein: CSARDAGTGTEAFF.

The sample holds many counts of this clonotype. The chain couples TRBV5-1 to TRBJ1-2; the D gene is possibly TRBD1 (5 bases). Per the germline V gene, CDR1 is SGHRS and CDR2 is YFSETQ. V lost 0 bases and J lost 4, with 7 bases in between. This CDR3 contains 13 residues. CDR3 region: CASSLGQIYGYTF. CDR3 nucleotide sequence: TGCGCCAGCAGCTTGGGACAGATCTATGGCTACACCTTC.

The table lists this clonotype with many counts. This chain connects TRBV3-1 to TRBJ1-2; possible D gene TRBD1, 5 bases. Germline lookup yields CDR1 LGHDT and CDR2 YNNKEL (reference sequence). Trimming removed 6 bases from V and 4 bases from J, with 18 bases in between. The CDR3 sequence is 15 residues long. The CDR3 protein is CASRNYGGTGYGYTF. The DNA of the CDR3 is TGTGCCAGCAGAAATTACGGGGGAACGGGCTATGGCTACACCTTC.

This clonotype showed up just a few times. The CDR3, as DNA: TGTGCCAGCACCGTTTACAGGGGGCCCCTAGCCAAAAACATTCAGTACTTC. Its protein product is CASTVYRGPLAKNIQYF. This rearrangement joins TRBV11-2 to TRBJ2-4; 9 nucleotides agree with TRBD1. From germline, CDR1 is SGHAT and CDR2 FQNNGV. After removal of 7 bases from V and 0 bases from J, the junction contained 10 bases not matched to a gene. The CDR3 length is 17 residues. Drawing the rest from reference TRBV11-2 and TRBJ2-4, the complete variable domain is EAGVAQSPRYKIIEKRQSVAFWCNPISGHATLYWYQQILGQGPKLLIQFQNNGVVDDSQLPKDRFSAERLKGVDSTLKIQPAKLEDSAVYLCASTVYRGPLAKNIQYFGAGTRLSVL.

This clonotype was found many times. This chain uses TRBV4-2 with TRBJ1-1; the match to TRBD1 covers 12 bases. V shed 4 bases and J 10 bases; nucleotides not matched to a gene: 13. This CDR3 has 16 amino acids. CDR1 LGHNA and CDR2 YNFKEQ come from the germline V gene. DNA for the CDR3: TGTGCCAGCAGCCGGGAGGGCTCCGGGACAGGGGGCAGAGCTTTCTTT. It codes for CASSREGSGTGGRAFF.

In its sample, this clonotype was seen many times. This rearrangement joins TRBV14 to TRBJ2-5, with a weak D call TRBD1 (6 bases). V was shortened by 0 bases and J by 7 bases, with 18 bases between the two germline ends. The germline V gene encodes CDR1 SGHDN and CDR2 FVKESK. The CDR3 has 16 amino acids. CDR3 in amino acids: CASSQDLGRGRVTQYF. DNA for the CDR3: TGTGCCAGCAGCCAAGATCTGGGCAGGGGACGGGTGACCCAGTACTTC.

This clonotype was observed at least ten times. The rearrangement links TRBV28 to TRBJ2-5, with TRBD1 matching over 7 bases. Per germline, CDR1 MDHEN and CDR2 SYDVKM. The CDR3 is 14 amino acids. V trimming: 5 bases; J trimming: 3 bases; junction bases outside the gene matches: 6. The CDR3 bases are TGTGCCAGCAGTCCCCTGACAGGGAAAGAGACCCAGTACTTC. This encodes CASSPLTGKETQYF. The whole variable domain, remainder taken from reference TRBV28 and TRBJ2-5, is DVKVTQSSRYLVKRTGEKVFLECVQDMDHENMFWYRQDPGLGLRLIYFSYDVKMKEKGDIPEGYSVSREKKERFSLILESASTNQTSMYLCASSPLTGKETQYFGPGTRLLVL.

This clonotype was counted many times. This sequence joins TRBV6-6 and TRBJ2-3; D not resolved. Germline assignment: CDR1 MNHNY and CDR2 SVGAGI (reference sequence). This CDR3 has 14 residues. Trimming stripped 8 bases from V and 0 bases from J, with 12 bases between. This CDR3 reads CASRLRKSTDTQYF. In DNA form, the CDR3 reads TGTGCCAGCCGGTTGCGGAAAAGCACAGATACGCAGTATTTT.

This clonotype was seen many times. The rearrangement links TRBV28 to TRBJ2-7; D unclear. Deletions cut 2 bases from V and 4 bases from J, with 12 bases between. The length of the CDR3 is 14 residues. The germline CDR1 and CDR2 sequences are MDHEN and SYDVKM. CDR3 bases: TGTGCCAGCAGTTTAAGGCTGTTGGATTACGAGCAGTACTTC. Amino acids: CASSLRLLDYEQYF.

This clonotype was counted ten times or more. The V gene is TRBV19, the J gene TRBJ1-5; perhaps TRBD1 as D (6 bases). CDR3 length equals 14 residues. The V gene lost 10 bases and the J gene lost 0 bases, with 13 bases spanning the gap. Germline CDR1 and CDR2: LNHDA and SQIVND (reference sequence). The CDR3 loop is CATDPGDSNQPQHF. The CDR3 bases are TGTGCCACTGACCCAGGGGATAGCAATCAGCCCCAGCATTTT.

This clonotype has at least ten counts. This chain links TRBV29-1 with TRBJ2-1; tentatively, D is TRBD2 (5 bases). This CDR3 has 12 residues. V lost 5 bases and J 9 bases, leaving 14 bases between the germline ends. Germline V CDR1 and CDR2: SQVTM, ANQGSEA. CDR3 in DNA: TGCAGCGTTTTTCGGGATCACAGTGAGCAGTTCTTC. It is translated as CSVFRDHSEQFF.

This clonotype was picked up a small number of times. The chain couples TRBV12-3 or TRBV12-4 to TRBJ1-5; 8 nucleotides agree with TRBD1. V lost 6 bases, J lost 0 bases, and 10 bases stayed unmatched. The CDR3 is 17 amino acids. In DNA form, the CDR3 reads TGTGCCAGCAGCATCGGACAGGGTTCGTTTAGCAATCAGCCCCAGCATTTT. This translates into CASSIGQGSFSNQPQHF.

This clonotype was picked up many times. This chain uses TRBV2 with TRBJ1-1; D is possibly TRBD1 (5 bases). The CDR3 is made up of 15 amino acids. The ends were cut back, 6 bases at V and 4 bases at J, with 18 bases in the middle. CDR1 is SNHLY, CDR2 FYNNEI, per germline. The CDR3 loop reads CASRGPGRVGTEAFF. For the CDR3, the DNA is TGTGCCAGCAGGGGGCCCGGCCGGGTGGGCACTGAAGCTTTCTTT.

About this clonotype itself: A read error may be the cause here, since a much bigger clone is one base away. DNA of the CDR3: TGTGCCAGCGGCTCACAGGAAGGCAATCAGCCCCAGCATTTT. The encoded protein is CASGSQEGNQPQHF. The chain is built from TRBV12-3 or TRBV12-4 and TRBJ1-5; D possibly corresponds to TRBD1 (5 bases). This CDR3 has 14 amino acids. The ends were cut back, 8 bases at V and 2 bases at J, with 13 bases in the middle.

This clonotype was seen a handful of times. The chain carries TRBV11-2 and TRBJ2-1; 10 bases match TRBD2. With 3 bases clipped from V and 8 bases from J, the junction kept 7 bases outside the gene matches. This CDR3 is built from 15 residues. Germline V gives CDR1 SGHAT, CDR2 FQNNGV. CDR3 residues: CASSFLAGGLDEQFF. CDR3 in DNA: TGTGCCAGCAGCTTTTTAGCGGGGGGCCTGGATGAGCAGTTCTTC.

V and J are TRBV6-5 and TRBJ1-6, with D tentatively TRBD1 (5 bases). V was trimmed by 2 bases and J by 0 bases, leaving 11 bases between them. Looked up from germline, CDR1 is MNHEY and CDR2 is SVGAGI. The CDR3 is 17 residues long. The CDR3 DNA sequence: TGTGCCAGCAGTTACCGTACAGGACGCTCCTATAATTCACCCCTCCACTTT. Translated, it gives CASSYRTGRSYNSPLHF.

This clonotype was detected only a few times. CDR3: CASALRGGRNSPDTQYF. The CDR3 DNA is TGTGCCAGCGCCCTTCGGGGGGGGCGGAATTCCCCAGATACGCAGTATTTT. V gene TRBV28 combines with J gene TRBJ2-3, with 8 bases matching TRBD2. Looked up from germline, CDR1 is MDHEN and CDR2 is SYDVKM. This CDR3 contains 17 residues. V shed 8 bases and J 4 bases; nucleotides not matched to a gene: 17.

This clonotype was counted ten times or more. The chain links TRBV7-8 to TRBJ2-5; D is undetermined. The germline CDR1 and CDR2 sequences are SGHVS and FQNEAQ. The CDR3 is 12 residues long. V lost 5 bases to trimming and J lost 6 bases, with 10 bases between them. The CDR3 sequence is CASSLGQQTQYF. The CDR3 DNA reads TGTGCCAGCAGCCTCGGGCAGCAGACCCAGTACTTC.

This clonotype has more than one count but fewer than ten. This sequence joins TRBV20-1 and TRBJ2-7, with 7 bases identical to TRBD1. Losses at the gene ends were 5 bases for V and 5 bases for J; bases not matched to a gene: 12. This CDR3 has 14 residues. Germline-derived CDR1 and CDR2 are DFQATT and SNEGSKA (reference sequence). As DNA, the CDR3 is TGCAGTGCTCCAATCCCGGGACAGAGAGACGAGCAGTACTTC. Translation: CSAPIPGQRDEQYF.

Only a few counts were recorded for this clonotype. The chain couples TRBV4-1 to TRBJ2-2; TRBD2 is a possible D gene (6 bases). CDR1 and CDR2 from the germline V gene are MGHRA and YSYEKL. CDR3 length: 14 residues. Trimming pared 4 bases from V and 4 bases from J, leaving 10 bases between. CDR3 amino acids: CASSREGGTGELFF. For the CDR3, the DNA is TGCGCCAGCAGCCGAGAGGGAGGCACCGGGGAGCTGTTTTTT.